This T cell receptor (beta chain) was sequenced during a study of blood T cells in healthy people across ages. In germline, CDR1 is LGHNA, CDR2 YSLEER. Trimming cost V 0 bases and J 5 bases, with 11 bases left between them. The CDR3 sequence is 15 residues long. General study points: Both naive CD4+ cell counts and diversity were greater in long-lived donors than in aged donors.

Then a second PCR, running roughly 7 to 12 cycles, was carried out with a sample-barcoded 5' primer and a J-beta primer mix. MiXCR was run by TCRdb on the 5' RACE reads, yielding one entry per CDR3 protein. The sample includes about 730,000 distinct CDR3 sequences, 43% of them seen just once. Details on this clonotype: Its target is unknown.

This clonotype originated in a woman between 55 and 75 years old in good health. The rearrangement uses TRBV4-3 and TRBJ1-5; weak D call: TRBD1 (5 bases). Sequencing was done on a sample of blood. The CDR3 loop reads CASSQDRMGDQPQHF. Written as DNA, the CDR3 is TGCGCCAGCAGCCAAGACCGGATGGGGGATCAGCCCCAGCATTTT.